This T cell receptor beta chain was found in a study of control samples from healthy donors and cancer patients. Repertoires were generated with immunoSEQ multiplex PCR, while TCRdb's copy carries only in-frame clones and drops some. The sample has 100,000 to 150,000 clones, around 90% seen once. Trimming at V came to 3 bases and at J to 5 bases, leaving 13 bases not matched to a gene. The CDR3 length is 17 residues. The germline V gene encodes CDR1 SGHRS and CDR2 YFSETQ. Specimen: blood. The V and J genes are TRBV5-1 and TRBJ1-4; 7 nucleotides align to TRBD1. The clonotype originates from a man aged 18 to 35 in good health. The CDR3 protein is CASSSQPGGVKNEKLFF. DNA of the CDR3: TGCGCCAGCAGCTCGCAACCAGGGGGTGTCAAAAATGAAAAACTGTTTTTT.